Presented here are 29 T cell receptor beta chains from one specimen sequenced in a study of T-cell reconstitution after alpha-beta-depleted transplantation in children. Library preparation (for TCRbeta) was performed with unique molecular identifiers. TCRdb re-called the PCR reads through MiXCR, storing one row per CDR3 protein. The sample lists about 980,000 distinct CDR3 sequences; around 30% were seen once. Sequencing was performed on PBMCs, mostly from graft donor cells, taken 360 days after TCRalphabeta/CD19-depleted stem cell transplant. The receptors come from a boy less than two years old who had a stem cell transplant for SCID, so the T cells may come from the graft donor.

This clonotype was detected a few times. This sequence joins TRBV6-1 and TRBJ1-5; TRBD1 aligns across 7 bases. Looked up from germline, CDR1 is MNHNS and CDR2 is SASEGT. The CDR3 has 14 amino acids. V shed 7 bases and J 3 bases; nucleotides not matched to a gene: 6. The CDR3 coding sequence is TGTGCCAGCACAAGACAGGGTGCCAATCAGCCCCAGCATTTT. Its protein product is CASTRQGANQPQHF.

The gene calls are TRBV29-1 and TRBJ2-7; 8 nucleotides line up with TRBD1. CDR3 length equals 13 residues. After removal of 4 bases from V and 2 bases from J, the junction contained 4 bases not matched to a gene. Germline CDR1 reads SQVTM; CDR2 reads ANQGSEA. The CDR3 protein is CSVAGQAPYEQYF. For the CDR3, the DNA is TGCAGCGTTGCGGGACAGGCTCCCTACGAGCAGTACTTC.

This clonotype occurred a few times. V is TRBV29-1 and J is TRBJ2-3; D might be TRBD1 (6 bases). Germline CDR1 and CDR2: SQVTM and ANQGSEA. Trimming took 8 bases from V and 3 from J, leaving 12 bases between them. The CDR3 contains 12 residues. The CDR3 sequence: CSMARGTDTQYF. DNA of the CDR3: TGCAGCATGGCGAGGGGGACAGATACGCAGTATTTT.

This clonotype was seen only a few times. The V and J genes are TRBV12-3 or TRBV12-4 and TRBJ1-2, with a weak D call TRBD1 (6 bases). Trimming shortened V by 4 bases and J by 4 bases, and 13 bases separated the two germline ends. This CDR3 contains 14 residues. The CDR3: CASSSGGLSYGYTF. The CDR3 nucleotides read TGTGCCAGCAGTTCCGGGGGGCTTTCCTATGGCTACACCTTC.

V gene TRBV20-1 combines with J gene TRBJ1-6; D perhaps matches TRBD1 (5 bases). This CDR3 has 17 residues. The V gene's germline CDR1 is DFQATT and CDR2 SNEGSKA (reference sequence). V was pared by 3 bases and J by 9 bases, with 24 bases between. The CDR3 DNA sequence: TGCAGTGCTAGGGTCGGGGCAGGGATGAACTTAGGTTCACCCCTCCACTTT. This sequence encodes CSARVGAGMNLGSPLHF.

This clonotype was seen a few times. J is TRBJ1-1 and V is TRBV12-3 or TRBV12-4; D is unclear. CDR3 length equals 14 residues. Trimming left V 5 bases short and J 1 base short, with 11 bases between. The CDR3 region is CASSRAGENTEAFF. CDR3 nucleotides: TGTGCCAGCAGTCGGGCCGGGGAGAACACTGAAGCTTTCTTT.

This clonotype was observed a few times. This sequence joins TRBV6-2 or TRBV6-3 and TRBJ2-5, with a tentative D call TRBD2 (6 bases). The V end lost 2 bases, the J end lost 9 bases, and 19 bases lay between the germline ends. The V gene's germline CDR1 is MNHEY and CDR2 SVGEGT. This CDR3 contains 15 residues. Written as DNA, the CDR3 is TGTGCCAGCAGTTACCCTGGGACTGCTGATATGGCCCAGTACTTC. Residues: CASSYPGTADMAQYF.

This chain joins TRBV11-2 and TRBJ1-4; 9 bases align to TRBD1. The V segment lost 4 bases and the J segment 5 bases; nucleotides outside the gene matches: 14. The CDR3 runs 18 residues. Per germline, CDR1 SGHAT and CDR2 FQNNGV. The CDR3 sequence is CASSSLRPRQGENEKLFF. The CDR3 coding sequence is TGTGCCAGCAGCTCGCTCCGGCCGCGACAGGGGGAGAATGAAAAACTGTTTTTT.

The chain links TRBV4-1 to TRBJ1-2; a weak D match, TRBD1 (5 bases). The CDR3 spans 15 residues. The V gene's germline CDR1 is MGHRA and CDR2 YSYEKL. V lost 2 bases and J lost 6, with 16 bases in between. CDR3 region: CASSQPERGIDGYTF. Written as DNA, the CDR3 is TGCGCCAGCAGCCAACCAGAACGGGGGATAGATGGCTACACCTTC.

This clonotype was seen a few times. This chain joins TRBV29-1 and TRBJ1-2, with 7 bases matching TRBD1. Germline assignment: CDR1 SQVTM and CDR2 ANQGSEA. J was trimmed by 10 bases and V by 8 bases; bases with no gene match: 7. CDR3 size: 10 residues. DNA of the CDR3: TGCAGCACATTGGACAGGATCTACACCTTC. It is translated as CSTLDRIYTF. The entire variable domain, with the rest obtained from reference TRBV29-1 and TRBJ1-2, is as follows: SAVISQKPSRDICQRGTSLTIQCQVDSQVTMMFWYRQQPGQSLTLIATANQGSEATYESGFVIDKFPISRPNLTFSTLTVSNMSPEDSSIYLCSTLDRIYTFGSGTRLTVV.

This clonotype came up many times. The chain couples TRBV27 to TRBJ2-7; D possibly corresponds to TRBD2 (5 bases). This CDR3 has 13 amino acids. The germline gives CDR1 MNHEY, CDR2 SMNVEV (reference sequence). Trimming shortened V by 0 bases and J by 2 bases, and 5 bases separated the two germline ends. The CDR3 is CASSLSRAYEQYF. The CDR3 bases are TGTGCCAGCAGTTTATCGAGGGCCTACGAGCAGTACTTC.

The chain has TRBV12-3 or TRBV12-4 and TRBJ2-1; maybe TRBD1 (6 bases). The CDR3 has 15 residues. The ends were cut back, 7 bases at V and 10 bases at J, with 23 bases in the middle. CDR3 amino acids: CASIQFRDTLLEQFF. In DNA, the CDR3 is TGTGCCAGCATCCAATTCCGGGACACCCTTTTGGAGCAGTTCTTC.

The CDR3 nucleotides read TGCGCCAGCAGTGAGACCGCCTGGGAGGACACTGAAGCTTTCTTT. Translation gives CASSETAWEDTEAFF. This rearrangement joins TRBV10-1 to TRBJ1-1; D remains ambiguous. Trimming took off 2 bases at V and 3 bases at J, with 13 bases between the two ends. Germline V gene sequence: CDR1 WNHNN, CDR2 SYGVQD (reference sequence). The CDR3 contains 15 residues.

This clonotype was seen only a few times. This chain uses TRBV9 with TRBJ1-2; no clear D gene. Germline V lookup: CDR1 SGDLS, CDR2 YYNGEE. V lost 4 bases and J 5 bases, leaving 15 bases between the germline ends. CDR3 length: 14 residues. This CDR3 reads CASSIDGGGYGYTF. DNA of the CDR3: TGTGCCAGCAGCATCGACGGAGGTGGGTATGGCTACACCTTC.

The V and J genes are TRBV5-1 and TRBJ1-4; perhaps TRBD1 as D (5 bases). CDR1 and CDR2 (germline): SGHRS, YFSETQ. The CDR3 has 13 residues. V was shortened by 5 bases and J by 10 bases, with 15 bases between the two germline ends. CDR3 in DNA: TGCGCCAGCAGTTACGACGGCGGGGGAAAACTGTTTTTT. It is translated as CASSYDGGGKLFF. The complete variable domain, with remaining parts taken from reference TRBV5-1 and TRBJ1-4, reads KAGVTQTPRYLIKTRGQQVTLSCSPISGHRSVSWYQQTPGQGLQFLFEYFSETQRNKGNFPGRFSGRQFSNSRSEMNVSTLELGDSALYLCASSYDGGGKLFFGSGTQLSVL.

There are a few counts of this clonotype. This chain links TRBV5-1 with TRBJ2-7; D is unresolved. Trimming cost V 3 bases and J 5 bases, with 12 bases left between them. This CDR3 region has 13 residues. CDR1 SGHRS and CDR2 YFSETQ come from the germline V gene. The CDR3 sequence is CASSSKGGNEQYF. The CDR3 coding sequence is TGCGCCAGCAGCTCTAAGGGTGGTAACGAGCAGTACTTC.

This clonotype was seen more than once but under ten times. This chain uses TRBV7-2 with TRBJ2-3; 9 nucleotides match TRBD2. Germline V gene data show CDR1 as SGHTA and CDR2 as FQGNSA. This CDR3 has 17 amino acids. V shed 2 bases and J 2 bases; nucleotides not matched to a gene: 8. The CDR3, as DNA: TGTGCCAGCAGCTTATTGGTAGCGGGAGTGAACACAGATACGCAGTATTTT. Amino acid sequence: CASSLLVAGVNTDTQYF.

V is TRBV7-2 and J is TRBJ2-5; unclear D gene. The length of the CDR3 is 14 residues. V lost 5 bases and J lost 3, with 13 bases in between. The germline V gene has CDR1 SGHTA and CDR2 FQGNSA. This CDR3 is CASSLFDPKETQYF. CDR3 DNA: TGTGCCAGCAGCCTATTCGACCCCAAAGAGACCCAGTACTTC.

The rearrangement joins TRBV20-1 to TRBJ2-7, with TRBD2 identical over 13 bases. The CDR3 covers 13 residues. From germline, CDR1 is DFQATT and CDR2 SNEGSKA (reference sequence). Losses at the gene ends were 5 bases for V and 7 bases for J; bases not matched to a gene: 5. In DNA form, the CDR3 reads TGCAGTGCTCGACTAGCGGGGGGTTGGGAGCAGTACTTC. Translating it yields CSARLAGGWEQYF.

This chain links TRBV3-1 with TRBJ2-2, with 10 bases fitting TRBD1. The CDR3 loop spans 16 amino acids. The V and J ends lost 0 bases and 7 bases, in that order; junction bases with no gene match: 5. Germline CDR1 LGHDT, CDR2 YNNKEL (reference sequence). The DNA for the CDR3 is TGTGCCAGCAGCCAAGATGGGACAGGGGCAGTCGGGGAGCTGTTTTTT. It specifies CASSQDGTGAVGELFF. The entire variable domain, with the rest obtained from reference TRBV3-1 and TRBJ2-2, is as follows: DTAVSQTPKYLVTQMGNDKSIKCEQNLGHDTMYWYKQDSKKFLKIMFSYNNKELIINETVPNRFSPKSPDKAHLNLHINSLELGDSAVYFCASSQDGTGAVGELFFGEGSRLTVL.

The chain employs TRBV6-1 and TRBJ2-7, with 12 positions matching TRBD1. Germline lookup yields CDR1 MNHNS and CDR2 SASEGT. V trimming: 6 bases; J trimming: 5 bases; junction bases outside the gene matches: 8. There are 15 residues in the CDR3. CDR3 DNA: TGTGCCAGCAGGCAGACCGGGACAGGGGGCAACGAGCAGTACTTC. Protein product: CASRQTGTGGNEQYF.

V and J are TRBV15 and TRBJ2-3, with 9 bases lining up with TRBD1. V was clipped by 3 bases and J by 5 bases; unmatched bases: 6. There are 15 residues in the CDR3. Germline CDR1 is LNHNV and CDR2 is YYDKDF (reference sequence). The CDR3 here is CATSRRQGVGDTQYF. CDR3 bases: TGTGCCACCAGCAGGAGACAGGGGGTTGGAGATACGCAGTATTTT.

This clonotype turned up a few times. This CDR3 is CASRVRLNTEAFF. CDR3 DNA: TGTGCCAGCAGGGTAAGATTGAACACTGAAGCTTTCTTT. The rearrangement links TRBV2 to TRBJ1-1, with D unclear. The CDR3 runs to 13 residues. Trimming removed 6 bases at V and 0 bases at J, with 8 bases between. Germline values: CDR1 SNHLY, CDR2 FYNNEI.

The V gene is TRBV7-8, the J gene TRBJ2-7; D is unresolved. The germline V and J ends were trimmed by 0 bases and 0 bases, with 12 bases remaining between them. Germline CDR1 and CDR2: SGHVS and FQNEAQ. CDR3 length: 16 amino acids. CDR3: CASSLAGRTLSYEQYF. The CDR3 DNA is TGTGCCAGCAGCTTAGCAGGCAGGACCCTCTCCTACGAGCAGTACTTC.

The chain is built from TRBV7-9 and TRBJ1-1; tentative D call: TRBD1 (6 bases). Germline CDR1 SEHNR, CDR2 FQNEAQ (reference sequence). This CDR3 contains 14 residues. V was clipped by 2 bases and J by 7 bases, with 14 bases between them. In DNA, the CDR3 is TGTGCCAGCAGCTTATACGTCTCGACAGGTGAAGCTTTCTTT. It yields the protein CASSLYVSTGEAFF.

The chain links TRBV4-1 to TRBJ2-7, with 11 bases fitting TRBD1. The trim removed 4 bases at V and 2 bases at J, leaving 4 bases unmatched. Germline V gene sequence: CDR1 MGHRA, CDR2 YSYEKL. The CDR3 has 15 residues. In nucleotides, the CDR3 is TGCGCCAGCAGCCGGGGACAGGGGGGCACCTACGAGCAGTACTTC. Protein product: CASSRGQGGTYEQYF.

This clonotype was seen a few times. The rearrangement uses TRBV11-1 and TRBJ2-2, with TRBD2 matching over 13 bases. The length of the CDR3 is 18 residues. The ends lost 2 bases at V and 1 base at J; junction bases unmatched: 4. CDR1 and CDR2 from the germline V gene are SGHAT and FQDESV (reference sequence). Here the CDR3 reads CASSLRTSGGQNTGELFF. CDR3 DNA sequence: TGTGCCAGCAGCTTACGGACTAGCGGGGGACAGAACACCGGGGAGCTGTTTTTT.

The V and J genes are TRBV4-3 and TRBJ2-2; D remains unclear. In germline, CDR1 is LGHNA, CDR2 YSLEER. With 0 bases removed from V and 4 bases from J, the gap between germline ends came to 15 bases. CDR3 size: 17 residues. The CDR3 nucleotides read TGCGCCAGCAGCCAAGAGTACAGCCGTGATGGCACCGGGGAGCTGTTTTTT. Its protein product is CASSQEYSRDGTGELFF.

The rearrangement uses TRBV20-1 and TRBJ2-3; a weak D match, TRBD2 (6 bases). The V gene lost 1 base and the J gene lost 5 bases, with 13 bases spanning the gap. The CDR3 has 14 amino acids. The germline V gene has CDR1 DFQATT and CDR2 SNEGSKA (reference sequence). CDR3 sequence (DNA): TGCAGTGCTAGAGTACGACTAGTCGGAGATACGCAGTATTTT. It yields the protein CSARVRLVGDTQYF.